This is a list of T cell receptor beta chains from one sample in a study of cytomegalovirus exposure and HLA in healthy donors. Here immunoSEQ multiplex PCR was the method, and the copy in TCRdb shows in-frame clones only, minus some. The data hold about 67,000 clones, with around 89% observed a single time. Sequenced material: PBMCs. The receptor set was obtained from a woman aged 25 to 39 in good health and CMV-seropositive. The CDR3 runs from the conserved cysteine through the conserved F or W. The order of the fields is V gene, CDR3 protein.

>TRBV5-4
CASSHLTSGRGKTQYF
>TRBV10-3
CAIGFAGSTDTQYF
>TRBV6-6
CASSYSTGKSFF
>TRBV30
CAWANRAWGYTF
>TRBV28
CASSLGDRHNSPLHF
>TRBV7-9
CASSLGVATRTDTQYF
>TRBV27
CASNSVGLNTEAFF
>TRBV5-4
CAWGLAGPENEQFF
>TRBV6-4
CASSDLAGSYNEQFF
>TRBV7-2
CASSARTRGAYEQYF
>TRBV9
CASSASGSTDTQYF
>TRBV28
CASSLRGPLYGYTF
>TRBV6-4
CASTGNWTSGKKYGYEQYF
>TRBV14
CASSQTAYEQYF
>TRBV18
CASSRSETGREQYF
>TRBV7-6
CASSLDGTTPYEQYF
>TRBV2
CASSDTGTDTQYF
>TRBV9
CASSVGSRGGRQETQYF
>TRBV5-1
CASTIDSNAGELFF
>TRBV21-1
CARSTGPRGTQYF
>TRBV9
CASSLGGDGYGYTF
>TRBV6-6
CASTSQDRTRTEAFF
>TRBV7-9
CASRQTSYNEQFF
>TRBV2
CASSEDRVPNTEAFF
>TRBV5-1
CASSTGLAGGPGEQFF
>TRBV6-5
CASSYEWSTEAFF
>TRBV5-1
CASSMRRQGLDNEQFF
>TRBV28
CASSRGGGYNQPQHF
>TRBV19
CASSMGLAGNNEQFF
>TRBV7-6
CASSPQGLARTGELFF
>TRBV6-5
CASSWGLAGAAQYF
>TRBV7-2
CASSLERGRGKLFF
>TRBV27
CASSLRRAGNTIYF
>TRBV4-2
CASSPRTSVSYNEQFF
>TRBV25-1
CATRPGGWQETQYF
>TRBV28
CASSLGGQGAQKLFF
>TRBV6-6
CASSYSLAGGPQEQFF
>TRBV30
CAWDLGGGLSYNEQFF
>TRBV5-1
CASSPRDRGRETQYF
>TRBV5-6
CASSLGYGGRSEQYF
>TRBV29-1
CSVLGLAIEQFF
>TRBV5-1
CASSPRTQRSLPGHTQYF
>TRBV14
CASSQETSLAGGTQYF
>TRBV5-1
CASSLRSRGSSYEQYF
>TRBV5-1
CASSPTMAGGEDTQYF
>TRBV7-9
CASSSTSYEQFF
>TRBV6-1
CASKADRGSYNEQFF
>TRBV7-9
CASPARAGVDNEQFF
>TRBV30
CAWSAGLGRAGAGELFF
>TRBV7-9
CASSLPAGVGYNEQFF
>TRBV4-1
CASSQDAVAQYF
>TRBV5-4
CASSLGGVGNSPLHF
>TRBV28
CASSLPLGQVFTYEQYF